This entry lists 23 T cell receptor beta chains sequenced from one sample in a study of blood T cell repertoires in COVID-19. Assay: immunoSEQ multiplex PCR; the TCRdb copy retains only in-frame clones and omits some. Here the sample spans 150,000 to 200,000 clones, more than 75% being singletons. The sequencing sample was made of peripheral blood. The receptors derive from a human donor in a cohort sampled during active COVID-19.

The chain uses TRBV7-9 and TRBJ2-5, with D perhaps TRBD2 (6 bases). The CDR3 contains 15 residues. The V end lost 1 base, the J end lost 5 bases, and 14 bases lay between the germline ends. Looked up from germline, CDR1 is SEHNR and CDR2 is FQNEAQ (reference sequence). The DNA of the CDR3 is TGTGCCAGCAGCTTAGTGATGGGGGGACGGGAGACCCAGTACTTC. As protein: CASSLVMGGRETQYF. Full variable domain (outside the CDR3, taken from reference TRBV7-9 and TRBJ2-5): DTGVSQNPRHKITKRGQNVTFRCDPISEHNRLYWYRQTLGQGPEFLTYFQNEAQLEKSRLLSDRFSAERPKGSFSTLEIQRTEQGDSAMYLCASSLVMGGRETQYFGPGTRLLVL.

V gene TRBV9 combines with J gene TRBJ2-2; the match to TRBD2 covers 9 bases. The CDR3 has 20 residues. Germline V gives CDR1 SGDLS, CDR2 YYNGEE. J was trimmed by 5 bases and V by 4 bases; bases with no gene match: 21. CDR3 sequence: CASSNQFGTSRGLGTGELFF. The DNA for the CDR3 is TGTGCCAGCAGCAACCAATTCGGGACTAGCCGGGGCCTGGGGACCGGGGAGCTGTTTTTT.

V and J are TRBV7-9 and TRBJ2-7; tentatively, D is TRBD1 (6 bases). The germline gives CDR1 SEHNR, CDR2 FQNEAQ (reference sequence). The V end lost 5 bases, the J end lost 2 bases, and 13 bases lay between the germline ends. This CDR3 has 14 residues. CDR3 DNA sequence: TGTGCCAGCAGCCGAGCAGGGGCCCCCTACGAGCAGTACTTC. Translation gives CASSRAGAPYEQYF.

The V gene is TRBV7-8, the J gene TRBJ2-3; TRBD2 agrees at 9 bases. This CDR3 is 19 amino acids long. From germline, CDR1 is SGHVS and CDR2 FQNEAQ. V lost 1 base to trimming and J lost 1 base; unmatched junction nucleotides: 12. CDR3 region: CASSLDLAGNLFGTDTQYF. As DNA, the CDR3 is TGTGCCAGCAGCTTAGACCTAGCGGGGAACCTTTTCGGCACAGATACGCAGTATTTT.

This chain links TRBV18 with TRBJ2-3; 10 bases line up with TRBD1. The CDR3 totals 13 residues. Germline-derived CDR1 and CDR2 are KGHSH and LQKENI. V lost 11 bases, J lost 3 bases, and 5 bases stayed unmatched. In DNA, the CDR3 is TGTGCCGCCGGACAGGGGGGGACAGATACGCAGTATTTT. This sequence encodes CAAGQGGTDTQYF.

This clone was seen a handful of times. V and J are TRBV11-2 and TRBJ2-1, with D maybe TRBD2 (6 bases). The CDR3 runs to 13 residues. V dropped 5 bases and J dropped 5 bases, with 10 bases sitting between them. Germline values: CDR1 SGHAT, CDR2 FQNNGV. The CDR3 spells CASSPGLHNEQFF. DNA for the CDR3: TGTGCCAGCAGCCCGGGACTGCACAATGAGCAGTTCTTC.

The chain carries TRBV6-5 and TRBJ2-7; 9 nucleotides agree with TRBD1. V lost 2 bases, J lost 6 bases, and 5 bases stayed unmatched. The germline CDR1 and CDR2 sequences are MNHEY and SVGAGI. CDR3 size: 14 residues. CDR3 region: CASSYAGTGSEQYF. As DNA, the CDR3 is TGTGCCAGCAGTTACGCAGGGACAGGGAGCGAGCAGTACTTC.

A few counts support this clone. The chain carries TRBV29-1 and TRBJ2-7; TRBD2 might be the D (7 bases). V was cut by 6 bases and J by 6 bases, with 15 bases left in between. From germline, CDR1 is SQVTM and CDR2 ANQGSEA. CDR3 length: 12 residues. CDR3: CSVQGGGAEQYF. CDR3 coding DNA: TGCAGCGTCCAAGGGGGAGGGGCCGAGCAGTACTTC.

The chain employs TRBV30 and TRBJ2-5, with 7 bases aligning to TRBD2. The CDR3 extends over 15 amino acids. Germline V gene sequence: CDR1 GTSNPN, CDR2 SVGIG (reference sequence). The V gene end was trimmed by 2 bases and the J gene end by 5 bases; junction bases not matched to a gene: 11. The CDR3 nucleotides read TGTGCCTGGAGTACCGTGGCGGGAGCGGTGGAGACCCAGTACTTC. Translated: CAWSTVAGAVETQYF. Together with reference TRBV30 and TRBJ2-5, the CDR3 gives the full variable domain: SQTIHQWPATLVQPVGSPLSLECTVEGTSNPNLYWYRQAAGRGLQLLFYSVGIGQISSEVPQNLSASRPQDRQFILSSKKLLLSDSGFYLCAWSTVAGAVETQYFGPGTRLLVL.

The V and J genes are TRBV7-2 and TRBJ1-6, with TRBD1 as a possible D gene (6 bases). The V end lost 4 bases, the J end lost 10 bases, and 11 bases lay between the germline ends. Germline values: CDR1 SGHTA, CDR2 FQGNSA. The CDR3 runs 13 residues. In DNA, the CDR3 is TGTGCCAGCAGCTCCACGGGGGGCTCACCCCTCCACTTT. This encodes CASSSTGGSPLHF.

This clone has more than one count but fewer than ten. The rearrangement joins TRBV20-1 to TRBJ1-3, with D possibly matching TRBD1 (6 bases). Per germline, CDR1 DFQATT and CDR2 SNEGSKA (reference sequence). The CDR3 has 13 residues. V gave up 3 bases and J gave up 3 bases, with 9 bases separating them. The CDR3 DNA follows: TGCAGTGCTAGTCTCAGGGGTGGAAACACCATATATTTT. Translated: CSASLRGGNTIYF.

The rearrangement links TRBV9 to TRBJ2-3, with TRBD2 matching 14 bases. J was trimmed by 4 bases and V by 4 bases; bases with no gene match: 5. The CDR3 is made up of 16 amino acids. CDR1 is SGDLS, CDR2 YYNGEE, per germline. The CDR3 loop reads CASSSRLAGGPDTQYF. The CDR3 nucleotides are TGTGCCAGCAGCTCCCGACTAGCGGGGGGGCCAGATACGCAGTATTTT.

The chain has TRBV4-1 and TRBJ2-6; D ambiguous. V lost 1 base and J 1 base, leaving 5 bases between the germline ends. Germline-derived CDR1 and CDR2 are MGHRA and YSYEKL. The CDR3 spans 15 residues. Written as DNA, the CDR3 is TGCGCCAGCAGCCAAGGTTCGTCTGGGGCCAACGTCCTGACTTTC. Its translation is CASSQGSSGANVLTF.

This clone is a singleton in its sample. This chain connects TRBV7-2 to TRBJ2-2; 8 bases fit TRBD2. The junction had 6 bases not matched to a gene; V was cut back by 4 bases and J by 5 bases. Germline V gene lookup returns CDR1 SGHTA and CDR2 FQGNSA. This CDR3 is 15 amino acids long. CDR3 residues: CASSSAGGWTGELFF. CDR3 DNA: TGTGCCAGCAGCTCGGCGGGAGGTTGGACCGGGGAGCTGTTTTTT.

A few counts support this clone. This chain links TRBV4-2 with TRBJ1-1, with no clear D. Trimming took 0 bases from V and 6 from J, leaving 8 bases between them. The CDR3 contains 13 residues. The V gene's germline CDR1 is LGHNA and CDR2 YNFKEQ. The CDR3, as DNA: TGTGCCAGCAGCCAAGATCTGGCCGCTGAAGCTTTCTTT. Amino acid sequence: CASSQDLAAEAFF.

This clone was seen only once. The chain recombines TRBV2 with TRBJ2-1; 7 bases line up with TRBD2. The germline V gene has CDR1 SNHLY and CDR2 FYNNEI. This CDR3 contains 13 residues. V was pared by 8 bases and J by 7 bases, with 8 bases of the junction left unmatched. The CDR3 DNA reads as TGTGCCAGCCGAGTCTCGCGGGAGAATGAGCAGTTCTTC. Translating gives CASRVSRENEQFF.

This clone was seen just once. This chain uses TRBV30 with TRBJ2-2, with TRBD1 identical over 7 bases. The V and J ends lost 4 bases and 7 bases, in that order; junction bases with no gene match: 9. The V gene's germline CDR1 is GTSNPN and CDR2 SVGIG (reference sequence). This CDR3 region has 14 residues. CDR3 in amino acids: CAWNRDSIGGELFF. The CDR3 DNA sequence: TGTGCCTGGAACCGGGACAGCATAGGCGGGGAGCTGTTTTTT.

The chain has TRBV4-3 and TRBJ2-7, with 8 bases fitting TRBD1. The CDR3 length is 14 residues. Germline CDR1 LGHNA, CDR2 YSLEER. V shed 6 bases and J 6 bases; nucleotides not matched to a gene: 10. Here the CDR3 DNA reads TGCGCCAGCAGGCAGGTGGCAGGGGGCGTCGAGCAGTACTTC. Its translation: CASRQVAGGVEQYF.

The rearrangement uses TRBV5-5 and TRBJ2-7, with TRBD2 matching over 8 bases. In germline, CDR1 is SGHKS, CDR2 YYEKEE (reference sequence). The junction had 7 bases not matched to a gene; V was cut back by 6 bases and J by 2 bases. This CDR3 is 14 amino acids long. In DNA, the CDR3 is TGTGCCAGCAAAGAACTAGCGGACCCCTACGAGCAGTACTTC. It codes for CASKELADPYEQYF.

The chain links TRBV28 to TRBJ2-1; D is perhaps TRBD2 (5 bases). Trimming pared 4 bases from V and 0 bases from J, leaving 13 bases between. CDR1 is MDHEN and CDR2 is SYDVKM in the germline V gene. The CDR3 covers 16 residues. CDR3 sequence: CASSSPGNRSYNEQFF. Written as DNA, the CDR3 is TGTGCCAGCAGTTCCCCGGGAAACCGCTCCTACAATGAGCAGTTCTTC.

The chain is built from TRBV6-2 or TRBV6-3 and TRBJ2-7; D remains unclear. Germline CDR1 and CDR2: MNHEY and SVGEGT. Trimming took 5 bases from V and 4 from J, leaving 15 bases between them. The CDR3 runs to 14 residues. CDR3 bases: TGTGCCAGCAGTCGTCGATCGGTCCAATACGAGCAGTACTTC. This translates into CASSRRSVQYEQYF.

V and J are TRBV5-1 and TRBJ2-1, with TRBD2 matching over 13 bases. Germline assignment: CDR1 SGHRS and CDR2 YFSETQ. The CDR3 totals 22 residues. Trimming cost V 0 bases and J 0 bases; bases outside gene matches: 15. The CDR3 region has the DNA TGCGCCAGCAGCTTGGTACCCGGACTAGCGGGAGCCGGCCAAAGCTCCTACAATGAGCAGTTCTTC. Its translation is CASSLVPGLAGAGQSSYNEQFF.

This rearrangement joins TRBV20-1 to TRBJ2-7, with D uncertain. The V gene's germline CDR1 is DFQATT and CDR2 SNEGSKA (reference sequence). The length of the CDR3 is 11 residues. V was trimmed by 7 bases and J by 0 bases, leaving 7 bases between them. The CDR3 loop is CSGSDSYEQYF. DNA of the CDR3: TGCAGTGGGTCAGACTCCTACGAGCAGTACTTC.